This TCR beta chain was sequenced for a study of a mutant IDH1 vaccine in newly diagnosed glioma. Study information: Treated patients had a mean age of 40.4 years and a sex split that was around 60% male and around 38% female.

Here immunoSEQ multiplex PCR was the method, and the copy in TCRdb shows in-frame clones only, minus some. The table lists just over 35,000 clones, roughly 80% of them singletons, with about 15% in the top ten. The germline V gene has CDR1 SEHNR and CDR2 FQNEAQ (reference sequence). Trimming took 5 bases from V and 0 from J, leaving 17 bases between them. The CDR3 has 16 amino acids. Time point here: week 11, during vaccination. Doses comprised 300 ug of mutant IDH1 20-mer peptide each, plus topical imiquimod. Donors harbored newly found WHO grade 3 or 4 IDH1-mutant, ATRX-lost astrocytomas. Note on this clone: No antigen is known for it.

Sequences were derived from peripheral blood mononuclear cells (PBMCs), sampled from a glioma patient whose treatment included an IDH1 peptide vaccine. This TCR derives from a woman in her twenties or thirties with glioma. Some clones in this sample may be carry-over from other donors' samples. V usage is TRBV7-9 and J usage is TRBJ2-7, with a weak D call TRBD2 (5 bases). CDR3 nucleotides: TGTGCCAGCAGCCCAATACGACTGGGGAGCTCCTACGAGCAGTACTTC. This codes for CASSPIRLGSSYEQYF. Full variable domain (remainder filled in from reference TRBV7-9 and TRBJ2-7): DTGVSQNPRHKITKRGQNVTFRCDPISEHNRLYWYRQTLGQGPEFLTYFQNEAQLEKSRLLSDRFSAERPKGSFSTLEIQRTEQGDSAMYLCASSPIRLGSSYEQYFGPGTRLTVT.